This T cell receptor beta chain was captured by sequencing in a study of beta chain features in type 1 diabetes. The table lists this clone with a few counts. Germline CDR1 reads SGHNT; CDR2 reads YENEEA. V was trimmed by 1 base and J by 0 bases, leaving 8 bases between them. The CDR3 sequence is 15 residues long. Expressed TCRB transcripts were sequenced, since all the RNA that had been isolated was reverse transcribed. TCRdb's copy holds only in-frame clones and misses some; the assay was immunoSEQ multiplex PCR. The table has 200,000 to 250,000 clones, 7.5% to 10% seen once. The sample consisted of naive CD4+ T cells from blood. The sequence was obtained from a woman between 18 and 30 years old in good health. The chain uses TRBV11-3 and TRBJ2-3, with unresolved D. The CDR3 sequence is CASSLGRVSTDTQYF. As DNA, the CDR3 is TGTGCCAGCAGCTTAGGTCGAGTCAGCACAGATACGCAGTATTTT.